This T cell receptor (beta chain) was retrieved from a study of CD8 T cells in Susac syndrome. Random hexamers were used to reverse transcribe the RNA input (about 0.45 to 1 ug). TCRdb fed the immunoSEQ multiplex PCR reads into MiXCR, producing one record per CDR3 protein. The sample carries roughly 190,000 distinct CDR3 sequences, over 90% recorded once. The CDR3 totals 14 residues. The ends lost 3 bases at V and 3 bases at J; junction bases unmatched: 5. Germline V gives CDR1 MNHEY, CDR2 SMNVEV (reference sequence). The sample consisted of CD8+ T cells from PBMCs. The chain uses TRBV27 and TRBJ2-7, with 7 bases lining up with TRBD2. The source is a human donor with Susac syndrome. CDR3 loop: CASSFRGESYEQYF. In DNA form, the CDR3 reads TGTGCCAGCAGTTTTCGGGGGGAGAGCTACGAGCAGTACTTC.